Each of the 5 T cell receptor beta chains below was sequenced from the same sample in a study of blood T cell repertoires in COVID-19. Some clones are missing from TCRdb's copy, which holds only in-frame ones; the method was immunoSEQ multiplex PCR. The data hold a few hundred thousand clones, with around 90% observed a single time. The sequencing input was peripheral blood. Receptor source: a woman in her 70s with active or convalescent COVID-19.

The V gene is TRBV19, the J gene TRBJ1-3; D perhaps matches TRBD1 (5 bases). V was clipped by 8 bases and J by 0 bases, with 14 bases between them. Germline lookup yields CDR1 LNHDA and CDR2 SQIVND (reference sequence). CDR3 length: 15 amino acids. In DNA, the CDR3 is TGTGCCAGTGGCCTCACGGGGGGCTCTGGAAACACCATATATTTT. Encoded protein: CASGLTGGSGNTIYF. Drawing the rest from reference TRBV19 and TRBJ1-3, the complete variable domain is DGGITQSPKYLFRKEGQNVTLSCEQNLNHDAMYWYRQDPGQGLRLIYYSQIVNDFQKGDIAEGYSVSREKKESFPLTVTSAQKNPTAFYLCASGLTGGSGNTIYFGEGSWLTVV.

This chain joins TRBV10-3 and TRBJ1-2; tentative D call: TRBD1 (5 bases). Germline V gives CDR1 ENHRY, CDR2 SYGVKD. Deletions cut 10 bases from V and 6 bases from J, with 18 bases between. The CDR3 has 13 residues. The CDR3 is CATMTVPANGYTF. The CDR3 coding sequence is TGTGCCACCATGACAGTGCCTGCCAATGGCTACACCTTC.

In nucleotides, the CDR3 is TGTGCCACCAGGGCAGGGGAGGGGTTGAACACTGAAGCTTTCTTT. The encoded protein is CATRAGEGLNTEAFF. This chain uses TRBV24-1 with TRBJ1-1, with D perhaps TRBD1 (6 bases). The germline gives CDR1 KGHDR, CDR2 SFDVKD. The CDR3 is 15 residues long. V was cut by 7 bases and J by 0 bases, with 14 bases left in between.

The chain combines TRBV4-3 with TRBJ1-6; D remains unclear. The germline CDR1 and CDR2 sequences are LGHNA and YSLEER. Trimming removed 0 bases from V and 8 bases from J, with 5 bases in between. The CDR3 loop spans 13 amino acids. CDR3 nucleotide sequence: TGCGCCAGCAGCCAAGATCGCGATTCACCCCTCCACTTT. Its protein is CASSQDRDSPLHF.

This clone occurred once. This chain links TRBV19 with TRBJ1-3; D is ambiguous. Germline V gene data show CDR1 as LNHDA and CDR2 as SQIVND (reference sequence). The V gene lost 6 bases and the J gene lost 1 base, with 7 bases spanning the gap. The CDR3 runs 13 residues. CDR3: CASRVTSGNTIYF. In nucleotides, the CDR3 is TGTGCCAGTAGAGTGACTTCTGGAAACACCATATATTTT.